The 24 T cell receptor beta chains given below trace back to one sample, sequenced in a study of TIL therapy for anti-PD-1-resistant metastatic lung cancer listed by TCRdb under 2021. What the time point label conveys for this sample: pre-treatment sample, taken before nivolumab and TIL therapy. Baseline tumor samples were excised metastases, mostly pleural nodules or supraclavicular lymph nodes, from the same resection used to grow TIL. TCR beta CDR3 regions were amplified from genomic DNA by bias-controlled multiplex PCR with the immunoSEQ v3 hsTCRB kit. Entries here come from immuneACCESS through TCRdb and include only in-frame sequences with V and J called. Some clones fail to appear in such tables; in the studies checked, an unresolved V gene covers under half of the shortfall, and the cause of the remainder is unknown. Present in this sample are approximately 97,000 clones, about three fifths of which were seen just once. The ten most abundant clones make up 11% of the sample.

The sample here was tumor tissue, taken at baseline. These TCRs come from a person aged 25 to 80 with non-small cell lung cancer.

The gene calls are TRBV5-1 and TRBJ2-7; 10 bases are a match to TRBD2. In germline, CDR1 is SGHRS, CDR2 YFSETQ. Trimming cost V 4 bases and J 1 base; bases outside gene matches: 11. The CDR3 consists of 17 residues. CDR3 residues: CASSEGPLAGKSYEQYF. The CDR3 DNA reads TGCGCCAGCAGCGAGGGACCACTAGCGGGAAAATCCTACGAGCAGTACTTC.

This clone was seen only a few times. This chain joins TRBV19 and TRBJ2-1; 10 positions match TRBD1. The CDR3 sequence is 16 residues long. The germline V gene has CDR1 LNHDA and CDR2 SQIVND (reference sequence). V shed 3 bases and J 9 bases; nucleotides not matched to a gene: 11. The CDR3 sequence is CASSITTGGEVGEQFF. The CDR3 coding sequence is TGTGCCAGTAGTATTACGACAGGGGGCGAGGTGGGTGAGCAGTTCTTC. Complete variable domain (other parts from reference TRBV19 and TRBJ2-1): DGGITQSPKYLFRKEGQNVTLSCEQNLNHDAMYWYRQDPGQGLRLIYYSQIVNDFQKGDIAEGYSVSREKKESFPLTVTSAQKNPTAFYLCASSITTGGEVGEQFFGPGTRLTVL.

This CDR3 reads CAADRGTNEKLFF. The CDR3 coding sequence is TGTGCCGCCGATAGGGGAACTAATGAAAAACTGTTTTTT. This sequence joins TRBV30 and TRBJ1-4; D perhaps matches TRBD1 (5 bases). V shed 8 bases and J shed 1 base, with 11 bases lying between them. Germline loops: CDR1 GTSNPN, CDR2 SVGIG (reference sequence). The CDR3 runs 13 residues.

This clone was counted between two and nine times. This sequence joins TRBV30 and TRBJ2-5; 8 bases match TRBD1. CDR1 and CDR2 from the germline V gene are GTSNPN and SVGIG (reference sequence). This CDR3 comprises 15 residues. The V gene end was trimmed by 4 bases and the J gene end by 4 bases; junction bases not matched to a gene: 11. The DNA for the CDR3 is TGTGCCTGGACCTTCAGTGACAGGGGTGGAGAGACCCAGTACTTC. Its translation: CAWTFSDRGGETQYF. Combining the CDR3 with reference TRBV30 and TRBJ2-5 gives the whole variable domain SQTIHQWPATLVQPVGSPLSLECTVEGTSNPNLYWYRQAAGRGLQLLFYSVGIGQISSEVPQNLSASRPQDRQFILSSKKLLLSDSGFYLCAWTFSDRGGETQYFGPGTRLLVL.

The rearrangement uses TRBV7-6 and TRBJ2-1, with TRBD2 matching over 9 bases. V lost 1 base to trimming and J lost 0 bases; unmatched junction nucleotides: 4. Germline V gene sequence: CDR1 SGHVS, CDR2 FNYEAQ. CDR3 length: 17 amino acids. CDR3 coding DNA: TGTGCCAGCAGCTTAGTTGGTAGCGGGAGCTCCTACAATGAGCAGTTCTTC. This encodes CASSLVGSGSSYNEQFF.

The chain links TRBV12-2 to TRBJ2-2; the D segment call TRBD1 is taken from the table without a DNA check. TRBV12-2 is flagged as a pseudogene. The CDR3 has 13 residues. The CDR3, as DNA: TGTGCAAGTCGTTCAGGGAAAGCCGGGGAGCTGTTTTTT. It yields the protein CASRSGKAGELFF.

Details on this clone: One end of the junction is discordant with germline, which a read error may explain. The genes are TRBV24-1 and TRBJ2-1, with D uncertain. The CDR3 has 13 amino acids. From germline, CDR1 is KGHDR and CDR2 SFDVKD. The CDR3 DNA reads as TGTGCCACCAGTGACCAGCGTAGCAATGAACAGTTCTTC. This gives the protein CATSDQRSNEQFF.

V gene TRBV4-1 combines with J gene TRBJ1-5; 9 nucleotides align to TRBD1. CDR3 length equals 17 residues. Per germline, CDR1 MGHRA and CDR2 YSYEKL. After removal of 3 bases from V and 0 bases from J, the junction contained 6 bases not matched to a gene. The CDR3: CASSQDGTGYSNQPQHF. The CDR3 DNA sequence: TGCGCCAGCAGCCAGGATGGGACAGGGTATAGCAATCAGCCCCAGCATTTT.

This chain links TRBV30 with TRBJ1-4; a possible D gene is TRBD1 (6 bases). The CDR3 totals 13 residues. Germline-derived CDR1 and CDR2 are GTSNPN and SVGIG (reference sequence). With 1 base removed from V and 7 bases from J, the gap between germline ends came to 10 bases. The CDR3 region is CAWSDRTVEKLFF. CDR3 coding DNA: TGTGCCTGGAGTGACCGGACAGTTGAAAAACTGTTTTTT.

This clone has just a few counts. The gene calls are TRBV18 and TRBJ1-5; 9 bases agree with TRBD1. The J segment lost 1 base and the V segment lost 5 bases, leaving 3 bases of the junction unmatched. The CDR3 extends over 15 amino acids. Looked up from germline, CDR1 is KGHSH and CDR2 is LQKENI. CDR3 DNA: TGTGCCAGCTCAAATACAGGGGGCAGCAATCAGCCCCAGCATTTT. This encodes CASSNTGGSNQPQHF.

The chain is built from TRBV30 and TRBJ2-5; D not certain. Trimming left V 0 bases short and J 7 bases short, with 18 bases between. Germline V gene sequence: CDR1 GTSNPN, CDR2 SVGIG (reference sequence). This CDR3 spans 15 amino acids. CDR3 amino acids: CAWSVQNSARVTQYF. The CDR3 region has the DNA TGTGCCTGGAGTGTGCAGAATTCGGCAAGAGTGACCCAGTACTTC.

The chain joins TRBV6-5 to TRBJ2-3, with a possible D match to TRBD1 (6 bases). V dropped 7 bases and J dropped 0 bases, with 14 bases sitting between them. CDR1 is MNHEY and CDR2 is SVGAGI in the germline V gene. This CDR3 comprises 15 residues. This chain's CDR3 is CASNPGQFSTDTQYF. DNA for the CDR3: TGTGCCAGCAATCCCGGACAGTTTAGCACAGATACGCAGTATTTT.

The chain recombines TRBV15 with TRBJ2-3; D is unclear. CDR3 size: 12 residues. V lost 2 bases and J 2 bases, leaving 2 bases between the germline ends. Germline lookup yields CDR1 LNHNV and CDR2 YYDKDF (reference sequence). The CDR3 DNA sequence: TGTGCCACCAGCAGATCCACAGATACGCAGTATTTT. Translating it yields CATSRSTDTQYF.

This clone was recorded once. The rearrangement joins TRBV6-6 to TRBJ2-3; 9 nucleotides align to TRBD1. The CDR3 spans 16 residues. Unmatched junction bases numbered 6, after V lost 4 bases and J lost 1 base. CDR1 is MNHNY and CDR2 is SVGAGI in the germline V gene (reference sequence). The CDR3 spells CASSFRTGAGTDTQYF. CDR3 in DNA: TGTGCCAGCAGTTTCCGGACAGGGGCTGGCACAGATACGCAGTATTTT.

This clone was counted a few times. The rearrangement joins TRBV7-8 to TRBJ1-2; no clear D. There are 14 residues in the CDR3. Trimming cost V 5 bases and J 4 bases, with 14 bases left between them. Germline-derived CDR1 and CDR2 are SGHVS and FQNEAQ. The CDR3 region is CASSPSSRPYGYTF. In DNA, the CDR3 is TGTGCCAGCAGCCCCTCTTCCCGCCCCTATGGCTACACCTTC.

The J gene is TRBJ2-1, the V gene TRBV18; perhaps TRBD2 as D (5 bases). This CDR3 region has 15 residues. The V gene's germline CDR1 is KGHSH and CDR2 LQKENI. The ends were cut back, 0 bases at V and 3 bases at J, with 9 bases in the middle. CDR3 in DNA: TGTGCCAGCTCACCACCGTGGACTGGCTACAATGAGCAGTTCTTC. Translating gives CASSPPWTGYNEQFF.

This clone was seen a few times. This chain uses TRBV11-2 with TRBJ2-2; D is tentatively TRBD1 or TRBD2 (5 bases each). V lost 5 bases, J lost 6 bases, and 16 bases lay in between. Looked up from germline, CDR1 is SGHAT and CDR2 is FQNNGV. CDR3 length equals 15 residues. The CDR3: CASSPRGERPGELFF. The CDR3, as DNA: TGTGCCAGCAGCCCAAGAGGGGAGCGCCCCGGGGAGCTGTTTTTT.

This chain joins TRBV27 and TRBJ2-7; D not certain. CDR1 and CDR2 from the germline V gene are MNHEY and SMNVEV (reference sequence). This CDR3 spans 12 amino acids. V lost 7 bases, J lost 7 bases, and 14 bases lay in between. CDR3 in amino acids: CASTSTWDEQYF. In DNA form, the CDR3 reads TGTGCCAGCACCTCTACTTGGGATGAGCAGTACTTC.

This clone was observed a handful of times. J is TRBJ1-2 and V is TRBV27; 10 bases line up with TRBD1. In germline, CDR1 is MNHEY, CDR2 SMNVEV (reference sequence). V was pared by 0 bases and J by 4 bases, with 8 bases of the junction left unmatched. The CDR3 length is 17 residues. The CDR3 protein is CASSLSWDRGGGYGYTF. The CDR3 region has the DNA TGTGCCAGCAGTTTATCTTGGGACAGGGGAGGCGGCTATGGCTACACCTTC.

The chain uses TRBV7-8 and TRBJ1-1; D remains ambiguous. Germline CDR1 is SGHVS and CDR2 is FQNEAQ. The CDR3 sequence is 13 residues long. The V end lost 8 bases, the J end lost 11 bases, and 21 bases lay between the germline ends. CDR3 protein: CASPGGRAFCAFF. CDR3 nucleotides: TGTGCCAGCCCGGGCGGGAGGGCATTTTGCGCTTTCTTT.

The table lists this clone with a count of one. The chain carries TRBV21-1 and TRBJ2-7; TRBD1, the D gene given by the table, was not confirmed from the DNA. TRBV21-1 is recorded as a pseudogene. This CDR3 region has 16 residues. The CDR3 nucleotides read TGTGCCAGCAGCAAAGATAGGACAGAGCTCTCCTACGAGCAGTACTTC. It yields the protein CASSKDRTELSYEQYF.

This sequence joins TRBV11-3 and TRBJ2-3; D remains unclear. V was clipped by 3 bases and J by 10 bases, with 14 bases between them. CDR3 length: 13 amino acids. Per germline, CDR1 SGHNT and CDR2 YENEEA. In DNA form, the CDR3 reads TGTGCCAGCAGCTTCTCCCCCCAGACGGCGCAGTATTTT. This gives the protein CASSFSPQTAQYF.

The chain recombines TRBV3-1 (or the pseudogene TRBV3-2) with TRBJ1-4, with D maybe TRBD1 (5 bases). The germline gives CDR1 LGHDT, CDR2 YNNKEL (reference sequence). The V end was cut by 4 bases, the J end by 8 bases, with 14 bases between. The length of the CDR3 is 14 residues. The CDR3 sequence is CASSPTGVGEKLFF. The DNA for the CDR3 is TGTGCCAGCAGCCCAACGGGGGTCGGCGAAAAACTGTTTTTT.

The chain joins TRBV18 to TRBJ1-5; no clear D gene. CDR1 and CDR2 (germline): KGHSH, LQKENI. The CDR3 contains 15 residues. Trimming removed 3 bases at V and 5 bases at J, with 14 bases between. The CDR3 bases are TGTGCCAGCTCACCCTTCCCGGACGGTGATCAGCCCCAGCATTTT. Its translation: CASSPFPDGDQPQHF.